This T cell receptor beta chain was sequenced in a study of blood T cell repertoires in COVID-19. Overall study context: T cells, B-cell-depleted T cells, or PBMCs provided the cDNA or gDNA that served as material.

V shed 1 base and J shed 5 bases, with 6 bases lying between them. In germline, CDR1 is SGHRS, CDR2 YFSETQ. The CDR3 is 12 residues long. Using immunoSEQ multiplex PCR, the repertoire was profiled, and TCRdb retains in-frame clones only, with some absent. The sample has approximately 210,000 clones, about 89% seen once. Comments on this clone: This sample includes further DNA sequences coding for the same CDR3.

The TCR was taken from a woman aged 40 to 49 with acute or convalescent COVID-19. The rearrangement links TRBV5-1 to TRBJ1-1, with D possibly TRBD1 on 5 matching bases. Sequencing was performed on peripheral blood. CDR3 sequence (DNA): TGCGCCAGCAGCTTGCAGGGTACTGAAGCTTTCTTT. This translates into CASSLQGTEAFF.